This entry lists 22 T cell receptor beta chains sequenced from one sample in a study of blood T cell repertoires in COVID-19. The method was immunoSEQ multiplex PCR; TCRdb's version includes in-frame clones alone and lacks a portion of them. The sample has 250,000 to 350,000 clones, 70% to 90% seen once. Sequencing used PBMCs or T cells enriched from blood (not recorded which). The receptors originated from a woman in her twenties or thirties who had recovered from COVID-19.

This chain links TRBV27 with TRBJ2-1, with D tentatively TRBD2 (6 bases). Germline CDR1 and CDR2: MNHEY and SMNVEV (reference sequence). V shed 4 bases and J shed 5 bases, with 18 bases lying between them. The CDR3 loop spans 16 amino acids. Here the CDR3 DNA reads TGTGCCAGCAGTTCCCCTCATTCGCGCGGGAACAATGAGCAGTTCTTC. As protein: CASSSPHSRGNNEQFF.

The V and J genes are TRBV7-9 and TRBJ2-7; D possibly corresponds to TRBD1 (6 bases). CDR1 is SEHNR, CDR2 FQNEAQ, per germline (reference sequence). The CDR3 is 16 residues long. V was pared by 7 bases and J by 3 bases, with 22 bases between. CDR3 sequence: CASKPPSWGPHYEQYF. The CDR3 bases are TGTGCCAGCAAGCCTCCTAGTTGGGGGCCCCACTACGAGCAGTACTTC.

J is TRBJ1-1 and V is TRBV5-1; 10 bases line up with TRBD1. Germline V CDR1 and CDR2: SGHRS, YFSETQ. This CDR3 is 17 amino acids long. Trimming cost V 0 bases and J 1 base; bases outside gene matches: 6. The CDR3 sequence: CASSLGQGARWNTEAFF. The CDR3 DNA reads TGCGCCAGCAGCTTGGGACAGGGGGCGCGTTGGAACACTGAAGCTTTCTTT. Filled out from reference TRBV5-1 and TRBJ1-1, the complete variable domain reads KAGVTQTPRYLIKTRGQQVTLSCSPISGHRSVSWYQQTPGQGLQFLFEYFSETQRNKGNFPGRFSGRQFSNSRSEMNVSTLELGDSALYLCASSLGQGARWNTEAFFGQGTRLTVV.

The chain couples TRBV2 to TRBJ1-6, with 8 bases lining up with TRBD1. This CDR3 is 15 amino acids long. The trim removed 4 bases at V and 7 bases at J, leaving 6 bases unmatched. Germline lookup yields CDR1 SNHLY and CDR2 FYNNEI. Here the CDR3 DNA reads TGTGCCAGCAGTGTTTCCGACAGGGGAAATTCACCCCTCCACTTT. It encodes CASSVSDRGNSPLHF.

The sample holds a few counts of this clone. The chain combines TRBV5-1 with TRBJ2-5; D is perhaps TRBD2 (6 bases). CDR1 is SGHRS and CDR2 is YFSETQ in the germline V gene. The CDR3 runs 11 residues. Between the trimmed V and J ends, which lost 4 bases and 5 bases, there was a span of 6 bases. CDR3 coding DNA: TGCGCCAGCAGCGCGGGGGAGACCCAGTACTTC. Amino acid sequence: CASSAGETQYF.

This clone has just a few counts. The chain carries TRBV2 and TRBJ1-6, with TRBD1 matching 9 bases. Germline assignment: CDR1 SNHLY and CDR2 FYNNEI. The V gene end was trimmed by 4 bases and the J gene end by 4 bases; junction bases not matched to a gene: 2. CDR3 length: 15 residues. CDR3 protein: CASSGDRVYNSPLHF. The DNA of the CDR3 is TGTGCCAGCAGTGGGGACAGGGTATATAATTCACCCCTCCACTTT.

The CDR3 DNA reads as TGTGCCAGCTCACCTAACACCCGGGACTATGGCTACACCTTC. Its protein product is CASSPNTRDYGYTF. The V call is TRBV18, the J call TRBJ1-2; D gene unclear. CDR3 length equals 14 residues. Germline V gives CDR1 KGHSH, CDR2 LQKENI. V was clipped by 3 bases and J by 3 bases, with 11 bases between them.

This clone was observed once. The chain employs TRBV28 and TRBJ1-1; 10 bases map to TRBD1. J was trimmed by 5 bases and V by 8 bases; bases with no gene match: 11. The V gene's germline CDR1 is MDHEN and CDR2 SYDVKM. The CDR3 is made up of 15 amino acids. The CDR3: CASPSGTGVNTEAFF. For the CDR3, the DNA is TGTGCCAGCCCGTCCGGGACAGGGGTTAATACTGAAGCTTTCTTT.

This clone was seen just once. The V gene is TRBV18, the J gene TRBJ1-5, with D maybe TRBD1 (5 bases). The length of the CDR3 is 15 residues. The V end was cut by 1 base, the J end by 9 bases, with 16 bases between. Looked up from germline, CDR1 is KGHSH and CDR2 is LQKENI. The CDR3 bases are TGTGCCAGCTCACCACAAGGGGCCCCCTCGGGGCCCCAGCATTTT. Residues: CASSPQGAPSGPQHF.

In nucleotides, the CDR3 is TGTGCCAGCAGCGCCTTTGCGGGTACGTCAAACTATGGCTACACCTTC. Its protein product is CASSAFAGTSNYGYTF. The rearrangement joins TRBV28 to TRBJ1-2; unclear D gene. CDR1 MDHEN and CDR2 SYDVKM come from the germline V gene. The CDR3 extends over 16 amino acids. Trimming took 6 bases from V and 2 from J, leaving 19 bases between them.

The rearrangement uses TRBV5-1 and TRBJ2-1, with 11 bases aligning to TRBD2. The germline V gene encodes CDR1 SGHRS and CDR2 YFSETQ. Trimming at V came to 4 bases and at J to 6 bases, leaving 6 bases not matched to a gene. This CDR3 is built from 15 residues. In DNA form, the CDR3 reads TGCGCCAGCAGCCCCTCGGGACTAGCGGTCAATGAGCAGTTCTTC. Translated: CASSPSGLAVNEQFF.

CDR3 residues: CASSLGGSRGNQPQHF. In nucleotides, the CDR3 is TGCGCCAGCAGCTTGGGAGGGTCCCGGGGCAATCAGCCCCAGCATTTT. The chain joins TRBV5-1 to TRBJ1-5; D remains ambiguous. Trimming took off 0 bases at V and 2 bases at J, with 12 bases between the two ends. This CDR3 has 16 residues. Germline assignment: CDR1 SGHRS and CDR2 YFSETQ.

This clone was detected once. The rearrangement uses TRBV7-2 and TRBJ2-5, with 11 bases that match TRBD2. This CDR3 spans 17 amino acids. With V trimmed by 5 bases and J by 5 bases, 13 bases remained unmatched. Germline CDR1 SGHTA, CDR2 FQGNSA. CDR3 DNA sequence: TGTGCCAGCAGCCGCTTAAGTAGCGGGGGGGCCCAGGAGACCCAGTACTTC. As protein: CASSRLSSGGAQETQYF.

J is TRBJ1-3 and V is TRBV29-1; the match to TRBD1 covers 8 bases. The V and J ends lost 4 bases and 4 bases, in that order; junction bases with no gene match: 9. Germline values: CDR1 SQVTM, CDR2 ANQGSEA. This CDR3 contains 15 residues. CDR3 nucleotide sequence: TGCAGCGTTGCCCAGGCAGGGGGCATCGGAAACACCATATATTTT. This sequence encodes CSVAQAGGIGNTIYF.

The chain uses TRBV27 and TRBJ1-6, with D perhaps matching TRBD1 (6 bases). Germline V gene sequence: CDR1 MNHEY, CDR2 SMNVEV (reference sequence). The CDR3 sequence is 16 residues long. V was trimmed by 6 bases and J by 13 bases, leaving 25 bases between them. In DNA form, the CDR3 reads TGTGCCAGCAGCTTTCTGGACAGTGGTCGGGGACGGCCCCTCCACTTT. Translated: CASSFLDSGRGRPLHF.

J is TRBJ1-6 and V is TRBV30, with 8 bases that match TRBD1. Germline V gene lookup returns CDR1 GTSNPN and CDR2 SVGIG (reference sequence). The CDR3 totals 14 residues. V lost 5 bases, J lost 8 bases, and 8 bases stayed unmatched. The CDR3 DNA is TGTGCCTGGGGCTACAGGGGGAGTGATTCACCCCTCCACTTT. Amino acid sequence: CAWGYRGSDSPLHF.

The gene calls are TRBV28 and TRBJ1-2; TRBD1 agrees at 8 bases. The V and J ends lost 4 bases and 6 bases, in that order; junction bases with no gene match: 1. The CDR3 is made up of 12 amino acids. CDR1 MDHEN and CDR2 SYDVKM come from the germline V gene. The CDR3 loop is CASSSTGDGYTF. The CDR3 nucleotides are TGTGCCAGCAGTTCGACAGGGGATGGCTACACCTTC.

This clone has a single count. This chain uses TRBV5-1 with TRBJ1-3, with D possibly TRBD1 on 6 matching bases. This CDR3 contains 15 residues. Trimming shortened V by 1 base and J by 4 bases, and 12 bases separated the two germline ends. Germline V gene lookup returns CDR1 SGHRS and CDR2 YFSETQ. As DNA, the CDR3 is TGCGCCAGCAGCTTGCAGCAGGGGACCGGAAACACCATATATTTT. It codes for CASSLQQGTGNTIYF.

At least ten counts were recorded for this clone. The chain is built from TRBV15 and TRBJ2-1; 11 bases map to TRBD1. CDR3 length: 17 amino acids. V lost 0 bases to trimming and J lost 1 base; unmatched junction nucleotides: 2. Germline V gene data show CDR1 as LNHNV and CDR2 as YYDKDF (reference sequence). CDR3 protein: CATSRDWDRGSYNEQFF. The CDR3 DNA reads as TGTGCCACCAGCAGAGATTGGGACAGGGGGTCCTACAATGAGCAGTTCTTC.

The gene calls are TRBV18 and TRBJ1-1, with D perhaps matching TRBD1 (5 bases). Germline assignment: CDR1 KGHSH and CDR2 LQKENI. The V end was cut by 6 bases, the J end by 7 bases, with 18 bases between. The CDR3 loop spans 14 amino acids. In DNA form, the CDR3 reads TGTGCCAGCTCCCCAGATAAACAGGAGATTGAAGCTTTCTTT. Encoded protein: CASSPDKQEIEAFF.

V and J are TRBV9 and TRBJ2-2; 9 bases agree with TRBD1. The germline V gene has CDR1 SGDLS and CDR2 YYNGEE. CDR3 length: 16 amino acids. Losses at the gene ends were 3 bases for V and 4 bases for J; bases not matched to a gene: 7. DNA of the CDR3: TGTGCCAGCAGCGCCGTTCCGGGACAGGGCACCGGGGAGCTGTTTTTT. The encoded protein is CASSAVPGQGTGELFF.

This clone was counted a single time. The chain combines TRBV28 with TRBJ2-3; 7 bases align to TRBD1. The V gene's germline CDR1 is MDHEN and CDR2 SYDVKM. Trimming took 8 bases from V and 2 from J; bases not matched to a gene: 10. The length of the CDR3 is 15 residues. CDR3 in DNA: TGTGCCAGCCGCCTGGTGACAGGGATCACAGATACGCAGTATTTT. It is translated as CASRLVTGITDTQYF.